These 26 T cell receptor beta chains came from one sample sequenced in a study of blood T cell repertoires in COVID-19. The table came from immunoSEQ multiplex PCR; TCRdb's copy has only in-frame clones and leaves some out. The repertoire includes fewer than 250,000 clones, approximately 82% of them detected once, and less than 3.5% sits in the top ten. Sequencing input: peripheral blood. These receptors all stem from a man aged 45-65 years with active or convalescent COVID-19.

The chain uses TRBV18 and TRBJ2-5; D is unclear. CDR1 KGHSH and CDR2 LQKENI come from the germline V gene. Between the trimmed V and J ends, which lost 0 bases and 4 bases, there was a span of 6 bases. The CDR3 has 13 residues. The CDR3 sequence: CASSPPASETQYF. DNA for the CDR3: TGTGCCAGCTCACCACCGGCCTCAGAGACCCAGTACTTC.

The chain carries TRBV18 and TRBJ1-2; tentative D call: TRBD1 (5 bases). Germline V gives CDR1 KGHSH, CDR2 LQKENI. With 8 bases removed from V and 3 bases from J, the gap between germline ends came to 19 bases. The length of the CDR3 is 15 residues. The DNA for the CDR3 is TGTGCCAGCCATATTCCGACAGCAAACGACTATGGCTACACCTTC. It codes for CASHIPTANDYGYTF.

The DNA of the CDR3 is TGTGCCAGTAGTATCTTTTCAGACAATGAGCAGTTCTTC. It codes for CASSIFSDNEQFF. The rearrangement links TRBV19 to TRBJ2-1; D not certain. The CDR3 has 13 amino acids. V gave up 3 bases and J gave up 5 bases, with 8 bases separating them. Per the germline V gene, CDR1 is LNHDA and CDR2 is SQIVND (reference sequence).

The table lists this clone with a count of one. Sequence at one end of the junction differs from germline and may be a read error. The chain employs TRBV2 and TRBJ2-7; tentatively, D is TRBD1 (5 bases). This CDR3 has 14 residues. Germline CDR1 SNHLY, CDR2 FYNNEI. The CDR3 protein is CACRVQGSSYEQYF. CDR3 bases: TGTGCCTGCAGGGTTCAGGGTAGCTCCTACGAGCAGTACTTC.

The chain joins TRBV4-1 to TRBJ2-5; 12 nucleotides align to TRBD2. This CDR3 comprises 17 residues. V dropped 1 base and J dropped 5; count of bases not matched to a gene: 8. Per the germline V gene, CDR1 is MGHRA and CDR2 is YSYEKL. In nucleotides, the CDR3 is TGCGCCAGCAGCCAAGGGCTAGCGGGGGGGCCCGGGGAGACCCAGTACTTC. As protein: CASSQGLAGGPGETQYF.

This sequence joins TRBV29-1 and TRBJ2-1; 13 bases are shared with TRBD2. There are 15 residues in the CDR3. V dropped 6 bases and J dropped 0; count of bases not matched to a gene: 2. Germline V gene data show CDR1 as SQVTM and CDR2 as ANQGSEA. The CDR3: CSVWTSGSSYNEQFF. In DNA form, the CDR3 reads TGCAGCGTGTGGACTAGCGGGAGCTCCTACAATGAGCAGTTCTTC.

The chain combines TRBV28 with TRBJ2-7; D is unclear. This CDR3 comprises 16 residues. The V and J ends lost 5 bases and 3 bases respectively, with 20 bases between them. Germline CDR1 reads MDHEN; CDR2 reads SYDVKM. The CDR3: CASSLIRTEIVYEQYF. The CDR3 DNA reads as TGTGCCAGCAGTCTAATCCGAACGGAGATAGTCTACGAGCAGTACTTC.

This chain uses TRBV18 with TRBJ1-1; weak D call: TRBD1 (5 bases). Looked up from germline, CDR1 is KGHSH and CDR2 is LQKENI. The CDR3 runs 14 residues. Trimming cost V 2 bases and J 7 bases, with 14 bases left between them. CDR3 protein: CASSPLTEALEAFF. In DNA form, the CDR3 reads TGTGCCAGCTCACCATTGACAGAAGCGCTTGAAGCTTTCTTT.

This chain connects TRBV28 to TRBJ1-1, with a possible D match to TRBD1 (6 bases). Trimming took 8 bases from V and 1 from J, leaving 11 bases between them. The germline gives CDR1 MDHEN, CDR2 SYDVKM. The CDR3 sequence is 13 residues long. The CDR3 loop reads CASGVGGNTEAFF. The DNA of the CDR3 is TGTGCCAGCGGGGTAGGGGGGAACACTGAAGCTTTCTTT. The full variable domain, completed using reference TRBV28 and TRBJ1-1, is DVKVTQSSRYLVKRTGEKVFLECVQDMDHENMFWYRQDPGLGLRLIYFSYDVKMKEKGDIPEGYSVSREKKERFSLILESASTNQTSMYLCASGVGGNTEAFFGQGTRLTVV.

This clone showed up just once. In DNA form, the CDR3 reads TGTGCCAGCAGCTTAACGGGCAGGGCCACCGAAGCTTTCTTT. Amino acid sequence: CASSLTGRATEAFF. The rearrangement uses TRBV7-2 and TRBJ1-1, with D tentatively TRBD1 (5 bases). V lost 2 bases to trimming and J lost 8 bases, with 15 bases between them. Per the germline V gene, CDR1 is SGHTA and CDR2 is FQGNSA. The CDR3 is 14 residues long.

This clone was counted a few times. The chain recombines TRBV28 with TRBJ2-2, with 7 bases identical to TRBD2. This CDR3 is built from 13 residues. Germline V gene sequence: CDR1 MDHEN, CDR2 SYDVKM. V was clipped by 8 bases and J by 6 bases; unmatched bases: 6. CDR3 coding DNA: TGTGCCAGCGTCCTAGCGGTCGCCGGGGAGCTGTTTTTT. This gives the protein CASVLAVAGELFF.

V and J are TRBV14 and TRBJ1-6; possibly TRBD1 for D (5 bases). Per the germline V gene, CDR1 is SGHDN and CDR2 is FVKESK. The V end lost 3 bases, the J end lost 9 bases, and 15 bases lay between the germline ends. The CDR3 is 15 residues long. In nucleotides, the CDR3 is TGTGCCAGCAGCCATGGATCGCAGGGTGGTTCACCCCTCCACTTT. This codes for CASSHGSQGGSPLHF.

This clone was seen a single time. The gene calls are TRBV30 and TRBJ1-1, with a possible D match to TRBD1 (6 bases). The V end was cut by 2 bases, the J end by 1 base, with 17 bases between. The CDR3 sequence is 16 residues long. Germline-derived CDR1 and CDR2 are GTSNPN and SVGIG (reference sequence). DNA for the CDR3: TGTGCCTGGAGTCCGATCGGACAGATTGGGAACACTGAAGCTTTCTTT. Translation gives CAWSPIGQIGNTEAFF.

The V call is TRBV28, the J call TRBJ2-5; TRBD1 matches at 7 bases. The CDR3 spans 15 residues. V shed 4 bases and J 1 base; nucleotides not matched to a gene: 6. The germline CDR1 and CDR2 sequences are MDHEN and SYDVKM. CDR3 amino acids: CASSSPRDSQETQYF. DNA of the CDR3: TGTGCCAGCAGTTCCCCCAGGGACAGCCAAGAGACCCAGTACTTC. The full variable domain, completed using reference TRBV28 and TRBJ2-5, is DVKVTQSSRYLVKRTGEKVFLECVQDMDHENMFWYRQDPGLGLRLIYFSYDVKMKEKGDIPEGYSVSREKKERFSLILESASTNQTSMYLCASSSPRDSQETQYFGPGTRLLVL.

This clone was detected only a few times. V gene TRBV5-5 combines with J gene TRBJ1-1, with D perhaps TRBD1 (5 bases). CDR3 length: 14 residues. CDR1 is SGHKS and CDR2 is YYEKEE in the germline V gene (reference sequence). V was cut by 0 bases and J by 2 bases, with 8 bases left in between. CDR3 protein: CASSLETDNTEAFF. In DNA, the CDR3 is TGTGCCAGCAGCTTGGAGACAGACAACACTGAAGCTTTCTTT. Full variable domain (rest looked up from reference TRBV5-5 and TRBJ1-1): DAGVTQSPTHLIKTRGQQVTLRCSPISGHKSVSWYQQVLGQGPQFIFQYYEKEERGRGNFPDRFSARQFPNYSSELNVNALLLGDSALYLCASSLETDNTEAFFGQGTRLTVV.

The sample holds a few counts of this clone. CDR3 region: CASSERTGHGNTIYF. In DNA form, the CDR3 reads TGTGCCAGCAGTGAACGGACAGGGCATGGAAACACCATATATTTT. This chain connects TRBV2 to TRBJ1-3; 8 bases line up with TRBD1. Germline trimming cut 2 bases from V and 3 bases from J; bases unmatched to any gene: 3. The CDR3 runs 15 residues. Germline CDR1 and CDR2: SNHLY and FYNNEI.

The rearrangement joins TRBV5-1 to TRBJ2-3; TRBD2 aligns across 8 bases. Germline V gene sequence: CDR1 SGHRS, CDR2 YFSETQ. The CDR3 spans 16 residues. V lost 4 bases to trimming and J lost 7 bases; unmatched junction nucleotides: 14. CDR3 coding DNA: TGCGCCAGCAGCCCCTATAGCGGGGTGTTACGAAATACGCAGTATTTT. Protein sequence: CASSPYSGVLRNTQYF.

This clone was picked up one time. The chain carries TRBV24-1 and TRBJ2-7, with TRBD1 matching over 7 bases. CDR1 and CDR2 (germline): KGHDR, SFDVKD. The length of the CDR3 is 16 residues. Trimming cost V 3 bases and J 1 base; bases outside gene matches: 8. The CDR3, as DNA: TGTGCCACCAGTGATAATTCCGGGACAGATTCCTACGAGCAGTACTTC. Its translation: CATSDNSGTDSYEQYF.

The chain links TRBV6-1 to TRBJ2-5; possibly TRBD1 for D (7 bases). Germline values: CDR1 MNHNS, CDR2 SASEGT. The ends were cut back, 3 bases at V and 1 base at J, with 15 bases in the middle. The CDR3 sequence is 16 residues long. CDR3 sequence (DNA): TGTGCCAGCAGTGATAGGCAGGGGGGCCCCCAAGAGACCCAGTACTTC. Translating gives CASSDRQGGPQETQYF.

V gene TRBV5-1 combines with J gene TRBJ1-1, with D maybe TRBD1 (6 bases). CDR1 is SGHRS and CDR2 is YFSETQ in the germline V gene. The length of the CDR3 is 16 residues. Trimming left V 2 bases short and J 0 bases short, with 14 bases between. The CDR3 sequence is CASSFPRGGVNTEAFF. CDR3 in DNA: TGCGCCAGCAGCTTCCCCCGGGGGGGCGTGAACACTGAAGCTTTCTTT.

The chain is built from TRBV24-1 and TRBJ2-3, with 8 bases lining up with TRBD2. V lost 1 base to trimming and J lost 4 bases; unmatched junction nucleotides: 9. Germline V lookup: CDR1 KGHDR, CDR2 SFDVKD. This CDR3 contains 17 residues. DNA of the CDR3: TGTGCCACCAGTGATTTTGGGATAGCGGGACCCGCAGATACGCAGTATTTT. Translation: CATSDFGIAGPADTQYF.

In this sample, this clone turned up once. The rearrangement uses TRBV18 and TRBJ1-3; 10 bases align to TRBD1. Germline V gene data show CDR1 as KGHSH and CDR2 as LQKENI. V lost 3 bases, J lost 1 base, and 6 bases stayed unmatched. The CDR3 is made up of 17 amino acids. CDR3: CASSPLGQGGSGNTIYF. Here the CDR3 DNA reads TGTGCCAGCTCACCCCTCGGACAGGGGGGGTCTGGAAACACCATATATTTT.

The chain recombines TRBV24-1 with TRBJ1-1, with D possibly matching TRBD1 (6 bases). The germline CDR1 and CDR2 sequences are KGHDR and SFDVKD. The length of the CDR3 is 12 residues. Deletions cut 4 bases from V and 7 bases from J, with 9 bases between. The CDR3 spells CATSDRGGEAFF. The CDR3 bases are TGTGCCACCAGTGACCGAGGGGGTGAAGCTTTCTTT.

The chain carries TRBV9 and TRBJ2-3, with D perhaps TRBD1 (6 bases). Germline-derived CDR1 and CDR2 are SGDLS and YYNGEE. There are 19 residues in the CDR3. Trimming left V 2 bases short and J 0 bases short, with 22 bases between. This CDR3 reads CASSVSGRGQESSTDTQYF. The CDR3 bases are TGTGCCAGCAGCGTTAGTGGCAGGGGCCAAGAATCTAGCACAGATACGCAGTATTTT.

This clone was counted a single time. V and J are TRBV4-1 and TRBJ2-2, with D perhaps matching TRBD2 (6 bases). The germline V gene has CDR1 MGHRA and CDR2 YSYEKL. Trimming took 1 base from V and 5 from J, leaving 11 bases between them. The CDR3 is 15 amino acids. The CDR3: CASSQVGRGTGELFF. The CDR3 DNA sequence: TGCGCCAGCAGCCAAGTGGGGCGGGGAACCGGGGAGCTGTTTTTT.

This sequence joins TRBV10-2 and TRBJ1-1; no clear D gene. V lost 0 bases, J lost 2 bases, and 7 bases lay in between. CDR3 length equals 14 residues. CDR1 and CDR2 from the germline V gene are WSHSY and SAAADI. CDR3: CASSESPVNTEAFF. In DNA, the CDR3 is TGCGCCAGCAGTGAGTCGCCGGTAAACACTGAAGCTTTCTTT.